A selection of T cell receptor beta chains follows, all from one sample in a study of blood T cell repertoires in COVID-19. Some clones are missing from TCRdb's copy, which holds only in-frame ones; the method was immunoSEQ multiplex PCR. The table includes about 140,000 clones, roughly 84% detected once. Specimen: peripheral blood. Source of these receptors: a man aged 25 to 45 with COVID-19, enrolled during active disease. Both conserved end residues are part of each CDR3. The D gene is left open where the match is weak. Expanded clones get a size class; other rows say once, few or many, or leave the size out.

-	TRBV7-6	-	TRBJ2-5	TGTGCCAGCAGCTTAGGGGACTTCAGTTACCAAGAGACCCAGTACTTC	CASSLGDFSYQETQYF
-	TRBV6-1	-	TRBJ1-2	TGTGCCAGCAGTGAACCAGGGGAACCCCTCCCTGGCTACACCTTC	CASSEPGEPLPGYTF
-	TRBV6-2/TRBV6-3	-	TRBJ1-3	TGTGCCAGCAGCCCGCCGGGGTCTGGAAACACCATATATTTT	CASSPPGSGNTIYF
once	TRBV11-3	-	TRBJ2-2	TGTGCCAGCAGCTTATTTCAGGGCGGTTATCACACCGGGGAGCTGTTTTTT	CASSLFQGGYHTGELFF
-	TRBV11-2	-	TRBJ1-2	TGTGCCAGCAGCCCAGGACGGGGGATGGGTGGCTACACCTTC	CASSPGRGMGGYTF
few	TRBV7-6	TRBD1	TRBJ1-1	TGTGCCAGCAGCGACGAGACAGGGGGCAACACTGAAGCTTTCTTT	CASSDETGGNTEAFF
-	TRBV28	TRBD1	TRBJ1-2	TGTGCCAGCAGGCCCGGGACAGGGGGTGTCTATGGCTACACCTTC	CASRPGTGGVYGYTF
-	TRBV3-1/TRBV3-2	-	TRBJ2-3	TGTGCCAGCAGCACCCAACTAGGAGCCACAGATACGCAGTATTTT	CASSTQLGATDTQYF
-	TRBV5-4	-	TRBJ1-2	TGTGCCAGCAGCTCCGAGGATCCCCGAGACTATGGCTACACCTTC	CASSSEDPRDYGYTF
once	TRBV7-2	TRBD1	TRBJ1-2	TGTGCCAGCACCGTCTACGGGACAGCCTCCCGGTATGGCTACACCTTC	CASTVYGTASRYGYTF
-	TRBV6-5	-	TRBJ2-7	TGTGCCAGCAGTTACTCGACGGAGGGTACCGAGCAGTACTTC	CASSYSTEGTEQYF
-	TRBV2	-	TRBJ1-4	TGTGCCAGCAGTGAGGGAGTGGGGAATGAAAAACTGTTTTTT	CASSEGVGNEKLFF
-	TRBV9	TRBD1	TRBJ2-1	TGTGCCAGCAGCGTAGATGGGACAGGGAGGAATGAGCAGTTCTTC	CASSVDGTGRNEQFF
few	TRBV11-3	TRBD1	TRBJ1-5	TGTGCCAGCAGCTTAGAGATCGACAGGGGAAATCAGCCCCAGCATTTT	CASSLEIDRGNQPQHF
-	TRBV29-1	TRBD1	TRBJ1-1	TGCAGCGCTGAAACCGGGACAGGGAGAACTGAAGCTTTCTTT	CSAETGTGRTEAFF
-	TRBV2	-	TRBJ2-1	TGTGCCAGCAGTGAAGACATCGATGAGCAGTTCTTC	CASSEDIDEQFF
-	TRBV27	-	TRBJ2-3	TGTGCCAGCAGTTCGCTGTGGGCGGGCTCCACAGATACGCAGTATTTT	CASSSLWAGSTDTQYF
-	TRBV20-1	-	TRBJ2-3	TGCAGTGCAAGTAGCGGAGTCACAGATACGCAGTATTTT	CSASSGVTDTQYF
-	TRBV29-1	-	TRBJ2-1	TGCAGCGTTGAAGACGACCCGGGTGAGCAGTTCTTC	CSVEDDPGEQFF
-	TRBV28	TRBD2	TRBJ2-5	TGTGCCAGCACCTCTCTGGGTAGCGGGTTGGTTGGGGAGACCCAGTACTTC	CASTSLGSGLVGETQYF
-	TRBV6-5	-	TRBJ2-3	TGTGCCAGCAGTTACTCGGGGCGATCCGGAGCTGATACGCAGTATTTT	CASSYSGRSGADTQYF
-	TRBV28	TRBD1	TRBJ1-5	TGTGCCAGCAGTCCAGGACAGGGAAGCTTGGAGCCCCAGCATTTT	CASSPGQGSLEPQHF
-	TRBV28	TRBD1	TRBJ1-6	TGTGCCAGCAGTTTCCCTCGGACAGGGGGAGGCTCACCCCTCCACTTT	CASSFPRTGGGSPLHF
-	TRBV4-1	TRBD1	TRBJ2-5	TGCGCCAGCAGCCAGACGGGACAGGGGGAGACCCAGTACTTC	CASSQTGQGETQYF
-	TRBV6-5	-	TRBJ1-3	TGTGCCAGCAGTTACGTTCGGGGTGGAAACACCATATATTTT	CASSYVRGGNTIYF
-	TRBV30	-	TRBJ2-7	TGTGCCTGGAGTGTACAGGGCGGGTACGAGCAGTACTTC	CAWSVQGGYEQYF
-	TRBV4-1	-	TRBJ2-3	TGCGCCAGCAGCCAAGGCCTAGATACAGATACGCAGTATTTT	CASSQGLDTDTQYF
-	TRBV6-6	-	TRBJ1-6	TGTGCCAGCAGCTTCGAGCCCCCGCCCCATTCACCCCTCCACTTT	CASSFEPPPHSPLHF
-	TRBV2	TRBD2	TRBJ2-1	TGTGCCAGCAGTGAAATAGTGGGGACTACATACAATGAGCAGTTCTTC	CASSEIVGTTYNEQFF
-	TRBV5-4	TRBD2	TRBJ2-1	TGTGCCAGCAGCTCCCCTAGCGGCGGGCGGTTCTTC	CASSSPSGGRFF
-	TRBV4-2	-	TRBJ2-3	TGTGCCAGCAGCCAAGAGTGGGGCGCAGATACGCAGTATTTT	CASSQEWGADTQYF
-	TRBV18	TRBD1	TRBJ1-1	TGTGCCAGCTCACCACGGACAGGGTGGAGTGAAGCTTTCTTT	CASSPRTGWSEAFF
-	TRBV9	TRBD2	TRBJ2-7	TGTGCCAGCAGCGTTGGTAGCGGGCCCTCCTACGAGCAGTACTTC	CASSVGSGPSYEQYF
-	TRBV9	TRBD1	TRBJ2-5	TGTGCCAGCAGCGGCGGGCCAGGGGGCGACCAAGAGACCCAGTACTTC	CASSGGPGGDQETQYF
-	TRBV9	TRBD2	TRBJ2-3	TGTGCCAGCAGCGCCTCGACTAGCTTAGATACGCAGTATTTT	CASSASTSLDTQYF
-	TRBV28	TRBD2	TRBJ2-5	TGTGCCAGCAGTTCCCCGGGGACTAGCGGGAGGGGGACCCAGTACTTC	CASSSPGTSGRGTQYF
-	TRBV27	TRBD2	TRBJ2-1	TGTGCCAGCAGTTTATGGAGCGGGAGCTCCTACAATGAGCAGTTCTTC	CASSLWSGSSYNEQFF
-	TRBV19	-	TRBJ2-1	TGTGCCAGTAGTATAGGAGGAGGGAACGTCAATGAGCAGTTCTTC	CASSIGGGNVNEQFF
once	TRBV5-6	-	TRBJ2-2	TGTGCCAGCAGCTTGACTCTTGCGGACTCTGGGGAGCTGTTTTTT	CASSLTLADSGELFF
-	TRBV19	-	TRBJ1-1	TGTGCCAGTAGTATACTGGGGCAGGGTACTGAAGCTTTCTTT	CASSILGQGTEAFF
-	TRBV27	-	TRBJ2-3	TGTGCCAGCAGTCTACGGGATTTCACAGATACGCAGTATTTT	CASSLRDFTDTQYF
-	TRBV28	-	TRBJ2-1	TGTGCCAGCAGTACTCTCCAGGGAAAGAAAGTCAATGAGCAGTTCTTC	CASSTLQGKKVNEQFF
-	TRBV10-3	-	TRBJ1-6	TGTGCCATCAGTGAGTCAGGGGGGGAAAGCTCACCCCTCCACTTT	CAISESGGESSPLHF
-	TRBV5-4	TRBD2	TRBJ2-3	TGTGCCAGCAGCTCTCAGTGGGAGGGCCCGTCAGATACGCAGTATTTT	CASSSQWEGPSDTQYF
once	TRBV6-5	TRBD2	TRBJ2-7	TGTGCCAGCAGTTCTCCGACTAGCGGGGGCTACGAGCAGTACTTC	CASSSPTSGGYEQYF
-	TRBV28	-	TRBJ1-2	TGTGCCAGCAGTTCCACCCTATATGGCTACACCTTC	CASSSTLYGYTF
-	TRBV20-1	-	TRBJ1-1	TGCAGTGCGCCACGACAGGCTGAAGCTTTCTTT	CSAPRQAEAFF
-	TRBV2	-	TRBJ2-1	TGTGCCAGCACCCAGACTAGTTGGGGGCAGTTCTTC	CASTQTSWGQFF
few	TRBV24-1	-	TRBJ2-7	TGTGCCTCCCCGGGTGGAGGGGATTCCTACGAGCAGTACTTC	CASPGGGDSYEQYF
-	TRBV7-2	-	TRBJ1-2	TGTGCCAGCAGCTCCCCAACCAGGGTGGAGGGCTACACCTTC	CASSSPTRVEGYTF
-	TRBV10-3	TRBD1	TRBJ1-5	TGTGCCATCAGTGCCCTGGGGACAGGTAGCAATCAGCCCCAGCATTTT	CAISALGTGSNQPQHF
-	TRBV28	TRBD1	TRBJ1-1	TGTGCCAGCTCCACGGGACAGTATCTGTCAGCTTTCTTT	CASSTGQYLSAFF
-	TRBV7-9	-	TRBJ2-1	TGTGCCAGCAGCTTAACCAGAATGAACAATGAGCAGTTCTTC	CASSLTRMNNEQFF
-	TRBV28	-	TRBJ2-6	TGTGCCAGCTATAGCAACTCTGGGGCCAACGTCCTGACTTTC	CASYSNSGANVLTF